This T cell receptor (beta chain) appears in the sequencing data of a study of blood T cell repertoires in COVID-19. Repertoires were generated with immunoSEQ multiplex PCR, while TCRdb's copy carries only in-frame clones and drops some. The profile shows some 270,000 clones, roughly 84% of them singletons. This sequence originates from a person aged 70 to 79 with COVID-19, enrolled during active disease. What was sequenced was peripheral blood.

CDR3 sequence reads: CASSPQTYNEQFF. Written as DNA, the CDR3 is TGTGCCAGCAGCCCGCAGACCTACAATGAGCAGTTCTTC. The J gene is TRBJ2-1, the V gene TRBV14; D call uncertain. V was clipped by 4 bases and J by 2 bases, with 6 bases between them. CDR1 and CDR2 (germline): SGHDN, FVKESK. The CDR3 loop spans 13 amino acids.